This T cell receptor beta chain originates from a study of molecular identifiers for immune sequencing clone quantification. Findings and caveats of the study: Over 98% of effector molecules, yet under 1% of naive-cell molecules, were held by clones above 20 RNA copies. Reportedly, one cell's Jurkat TCR RNA was detected within 1,200,000 naive CD8 cells.

The V and J ends lost 0 bases and 5 bases, in that order; junction bases with no gene match: 14. This CDR3 has 18 residues. Germline V gene lookup returns CDR1 DFQATT and CDR2 SNEGSKA (reference sequence). Sequencing libraries of naive CD8 cells derived from around 20,000 to 1,000,000 sorted cells with 10%, 30% or 50% RNA. Based on a CD8+CD4-CCR7+CD45RA+ profile, naive CD8 T cells were sorted. Concerning this clonotype itself: Its antigen is as yet unknown.

TCRdb processed the PCR reads anew with MiXCR; each CDR3 protein has one entry. The sample holds over 90,000 distinct CDR3 sequences; about 35% are singletons and the top ten take roughly 9.7%. Specimen: naive CD8+ T cells from blood, with Jurkat cell RNA spiked in. Subset here: FACS-sorted CD8+CD4-CCR7+CD45RA+ naive T cells. The TCR sequence derives from a human donor in good health. Some libraries in this study had Jurkat cell RNA spiked in. This chain connects TRBV20-1 to TRBJ2-2; TRBD2 agrees at 8 bases. The CDR3 is CSARDRRLSGRSTGELFF. DNA for the CDR3: TGCAGTGCTAGAGATCGGAGACTAAGCGGGAGATCGACCGGGGAGCTGTTTTTT.